A single sample gave rise to the 24 T cell receptor beta chains below, sequenced in a study of STAT3 mutations in large granular lymphocyte leukemia. General observations from the study: Every T-LGLL patient had at least one immunodominant TCRbeta clonotype.

These receptors' antigens are unknown. Clones were sequenced by immunoSEQ multiplex PCR, and TCRdb holds only the in-frame ones, with some missing. The sample yields about 15,000 clones, around 90% seen once. The sequenced material came from peripheral blood mononuclear cells. These receptors were taken from a woman aged 45-59 years with T-cell large granular lymphocyte leukemia. Some clones in this sample may be carry-over from other donors' samples.

The table lists this clone with a count of one. The rearrangement uses TRBV30 and TRBJ1-1; D ambiguous. The CDR3 has 13 residues. Trimming removed 4 bases at V and 6 bases at J, with 15 bases between. The germline V gene encodes CDR1 GTSNPN and CDR2 SVGIG (reference sequence). CDR3: CAWTDGIWAEAFF. Written as DNA, the CDR3 is TGTGCCTGGACCGACGGGATTTGGGCTGAAGCTTTCTTT.

The chain links TRBV28 to TRBJ1-2, with D maybe TRBD1 (5 bases). Looked up from germline, CDR1 is MDHEN and CDR2 is SYDVKM. The CDR3 runs to 14 residues. V lost 6 bases, J lost 8 bases, and 19 bases lay in between. As DNA, the CDR3 is TGTGCCAGCAGCCGGCGGCGGCAGGGCGCCGGCTACACCTTC. The encoded protein is CASSRRRQGAGYTF.

The rearrangement uses TRBV11-3 and TRBJ1-2; maybe TRBD1 (6 bases). The V end lost 5 bases, the J end lost 13 bases, and 17 bases lay between the germline ends. Germline V gene data show CDR1 as SGHNT and CDR2 as YENEEA. The length of the CDR3 is 12 residues. CDR3 sequence reads: CASSDLGRGITF. Here the CDR3 DNA reads TGTGCCAGCAGCGACCTGGGTAGGGGGATCACCTTC.

The V and J genes are TRBV5-6 and TRBJ2-7; tentative D call: TRBD1 (6 bases). With 4 bases removed from V and 0 bases from J, the gap between germline ends came to 14 bases. This CDR3 is 15 amino acids long. CDR1 is SGHDT and CDR2 is YYEEEE in the germline V gene. The CDR3 nucleotides read TGTGCCAGCAGCCCAGGGGACCGATACTCCTACGAGCAGTACTTC. It specifies CASSPGDRYSYEQYF.

The chain links TRBV4-3 to TRBJ1-4; 7 bases match TRBD1. In germline, CDR1 is LGHNA, CDR2 YSLEER. Losses at the gene ends were 0 bases for V and 5 bases for J; bases not matched to a gene: 3. There are 15 residues in the CDR3. The CDR3 coding sequence is TGCGCCAGCAGCCAAGATGACAGGGAGAATGAAAAACTGTTTTTT. Translating it yields CASSQDDRENEKLFF.

The chain links TRBV4-3 to TRBJ2-1, with TRBD2 identical over 8 bases. V trimming: 2 bases; J trimming: 9 bases; junction bases outside the gene matches: 6. Germline loops: CDR1 LGHNA, CDR2 YSLEER. The CDR3 covers 14 residues. CDR3 region: CASSQQREMGEQFF. The CDR3 DNA sequence: TGCGCCAGCAGCCAACAGCGGGAGATGGGTGAGCAGTTCTTC.

This chain links TRBV18 with TRBJ2-7; no clear D. This CDR3 region has 13 residues. Trimming cost V 2 bases and J 0 bases, with 5 bases left between them. Looked up from germline, CDR1 is KGHSH and CDR2 is LQKENI. The CDR3 sequence: CASSPAVSYEQYF. CDR3 bases: TGTGCCAGCTCACCAGCAGTCTCCTACGAGCAGTACTTC.

On this clone: The junction departs from germline at one end; a sequencing error may be responsible. The gene calls are TRBV7-7 and TRBJ2-3; TRBD2 matches at 9 bases. Germline assignment: CDR1 SSHAT and CDR2 FNYEAQ (reference sequence). The CDR3 has 17 amino acids. The CDR3 DNA follows: TGTGCTAGCAGCCTATCTCTAGCGGGAAAGGGCACAGATACGCAGTATTTT. It yields the protein CASSLSLAGKGTDTQYF.

V and J are TRBV5-1 and TRBJ2-7; the D gene could be TRBD1 or TRBD2 (5 bases each). The CDR3 spans 13 residues. The V gene's germline CDR1 is SGHRS and CDR2 YFSETQ. Trimming shortened V by 1 base and J by 2 bases, and 7 bases separated the two germline ends. The CDR3 reads CASSLTGPYEQYF. The CDR3 coding sequence is TGCGCCAGCAGCTTGACGGGACCCTACGAGCAGTACTTC.

The chain uses TRBV25-1 and TRBJ1-1, with a weak D call TRBD1 (5 bases). V lost 8 bases to trimming and J lost 3 bases, with 10 bases between them. This CDR3 region has 12 residues. Germline V CDR1 and CDR2: MGHDK, SYGVNS. CDR3 protein: CASQRGYTEAFF. The CDR3 DNA is TGTGCCAGCCAGAGGGGTTACACTGAAGCTTTCTTT.

This chain connects TRBV6-5 to TRBJ2-7; possibly TRBD2 for D (5 bases). The CDR3 contains 16 residues. CDR1 and CDR2 (germline): MNHEY, SVGAGI. V was cut by 2 bases and J by 3 bases, with 17 bases left in between. CDR3 coding DNA: TGTGCCAGCAGTTACCGACGGGGATCAGGCTACTACGAGCAGTACTTC. Encoded protein: CASSYRRGSGYYEQYF.

This chain joins TRBV10-3 and TRBJ2-3; TRBD2 is a possible D gene (5 bases). The CDR3 contains 13 residues. Deletions cut 8 bases from V and 1 base from J, with 10 bases between. In germline, CDR1 is ENHRY, CDR2 SYGVKD. The CDR3 coding sequence is TGTGCCATCGAACCGGAGGGCACAGATACGCAGTATTTT. Protein product: CAIEPEGTDTQYF.

The chain employs TRBV7-9 and TRBJ2-3, with 10 bases lining up with TRBD2. The CDR3 has 17 residues. With V trimmed by 1 base and J by 4 bases, 8 bases remained unmatched. Germline lookup yields CDR1 SEHNR and CDR2 FQNEAQ (reference sequence). The CDR3 sequence is CASSLDHSGRRADTQYF. In nucleotides, the CDR3 is TGTGCCAGCAGCTTAGACCATAGCGGGAGGCGGGCAGATACGCAGTATTTT.

The J gene is TRBJ2-7, the V gene TRBV5-1; 11 bases line up with TRBD1. Germline trimming cut 5 bases from V and 2 bases from J; bases unmatched to any gene: 0. The CDR3 runs to 13 residues. Germline V gene sequence: CDR1 SGHRS, CDR2 YFSETQ. The CDR3 protein is CASRGQGAYEQYF. The CDR3, as DNA: TGCGCCAGCAGGGGACAGGGGGCCTACGAGCAGTACTTC. Looking up the rest from reference TRBV5-1 and TRBJ2-7 gives the full variable domain: KAGVTQTPRYLIKTRGQQVTLSCSPISGHRSVSWYQQTPGQGLQFLFEYFSETQRNKGNFPGRFSGRQFSNSRSEMNVSTLELGDSALYLCASRGQGAYEQYFGPGTRLTVT.

The chain recombines TRBV9 with TRBJ1-2, with D uncertain. This CDR3 is 13 amino acids long. Between the trimmed V and J ends, which lost 2 bases and 5 bases, there was a span of 10 bases. The germline V gene has CDR1 SGDLS and CDR2 YYNGEE. The CDR3 loop reads CASSVEPLYGYTF. The DNA for the CDR3 is TGTGCCAGCAGCGTTGAACCTCTATATGGCTACACCTTC.

The V gene is TRBV18, the J gene TRBJ1-1; the match to TRBD1 covers 7 bases. Trimming removed 3 bases from V and 0 bases from J; junction bases left unmatched: 7. The CDR3 has 16 amino acids. Germline loops: CDR1 KGHSH, CDR2 LQKENI. Here the CDR3 reads CASSPQPGQMNTEAFF. The DNA of the CDR3 is TGTGCCAGCTCACCCCAGCCGGGACAGATGAACACTGAAGCTTTCTTT.

The chain joins TRBV11-2 to TRBJ2-1, with D possibly matching TRBD2 (6 bases). V gave up 5 bases and J gave up 1 base, with 15 bases separating them. The CDR3 consists of 16 residues. Germline V lookup: CDR1 SGHAT, CDR2 FQNNGV. In nucleotides, the CDR3 is TGTGCCAGCAGCCACTCCAGCGGGCGATCCTACAATGAGCAGTTCTTC. This codes for CASSHSSGRSYNEQFF.

In this sample, this clone turned up once. The chain joins TRBV7-9 to TRBJ2-1; 7 bases map to TRBD2. CDR1 is SEHNR and CDR2 is FQNEAQ in the germline V gene (reference sequence). V trimming: 3 bases; J trimming: 2 bases; junction bases outside the gene matches: 4. The length of the CDR3 is 15 residues. CDR3 protein: CASSLREGPYNEQFF. In DNA, the CDR3 is TGTGCCAGCAGCTTGAGGGAGGGGCCCTACAATGAGCAGTTCTTC.

The chain carries TRBV6-5 and TRBJ2-7; TRBD1 or TRBD2 may be the D gene (6 bases each). CDR1 is MNHEY, CDR2 SVGAGI, per germline. V was pared by 2 bases and J by 2 bases, with 16 bases between. The CDR3 runs 16 residues. The CDR3 here is CASSYRGTAGPYEQYF. For the CDR3, the DNA is TGTGCCAGCAGTTACAGGGGGACTGCCGGCCCCTACGAGCAGTACTTC.

The chain uses TRBV28 and TRBJ2-2, with 9 nucleotides matching TRBD2. The CDR3 has 17 amino acids. Trimming removed 0 bases from V and 0 bases from J; junction bases left unmatched: 2. Germline V gives CDR1 MDHEN, CDR2 SYDVKM. The CDR3 protein is CASSLWTSGSNTGELFF. The CDR3 coding sequence is TGTGCCAGCAGTTTATGGACTAGCGGTTCGAACACCGGGGAGCTGTTTTTT.

The rearrangement joins TRBV29-1 to TRBJ1-5; no firm D call. Trimming removed 4 bases at V and 4 bases at J, with 5 bases between. CDR3 length: 11 amino acids. The germline V gene has CDR1 SQVTM and CDR2 ANQGSEA. CDR3 loop: CSVGTNQPQHF. The DNA for the CDR3 is TGCAGCGTTGGCACGAATCAGCCCCAGCATTTT.

The CDR3, as DNA: TGCGCCAGCAGCCCTGGATCTAGCGGGGCCTACAATGAGCAGTTCTTC. This gives the protein CASSPGSSGAYNEQFF. This sequence joins TRBV5-1 and TRBJ2-1, with 9 bases fitting TRBD2. The germline V gene encodes CDR1 SGHRS and CDR2 YFSETQ. The trim removed 4 bases at V and 2 bases at J, leaving 7 bases unmatched. CDR3 length equals 16 residues.

This chain uses TRBV7-8 with TRBJ1-2, with 7 bases matching TRBD1. CDR1 is SGHVS and CDR2 is FQNEAQ in the germline V gene. Trimming took 4 bases from V and 5 from J; bases not matched to a gene: 4. The CDR3 is 13 amino acids. CDR3 loop: CASSSGTAYGYTF. CDR3 nucleotide sequence: TGTGCCAGCAGCTCGGGGACAGCGTATGGCTACACCTTC. The full variable domain, completed using reference TRBV7-8 and TRBJ1-2, is GAGVSQSPRYKVAKRGQDVALRCDPISGHVSLFWYQQALGQGPEFLTYFQNEAQLDKSGLPSDRFFAERPEGSVSTLKIQRTQQEDSAVYLCASSSGTAYGYTFGSGTRLTVV.

The rearrangement uses TRBV7-9 and TRBJ2-7; D may be TRBD2 (5 bases). CDR1 SEHNR and CDR2 FQNEAQ come from the germline V gene (reference sequence). Between the trimmed V and J ends, which lost 3 bases and 4 bases, there was a span of 19 bases. CDR3 length: 16 amino acids. The CDR3 DNA reads TGTGCCAGCAGCTTGGCGCGGGTCTCGGGCCGGTACGAGCAGTACTTC. It translates to CASSLARVSGRYEQYF.